The 2 T cell receptor beta chains in this list originate from one sample, sequenced in a study of T cell repertoires in cytomegalovirus infection. MiXCR, run by TCRdb on the reads, gives a single entry per CDR3 protein. The repertoire holds around 180,000 distinct CDR3 sequences, with roughly a fifth as singletons. Sequencing was carried out using PBMCs. These receptors were collected from a human donor in good health (CMV status not recorded). Some clones in this sample may be carry-over from other donors' samples.

This clonotype was counted a few times. The chain uses TRBV6-2 or TRBV6-3 and TRBJ1-1; 7 nucleotides line up with TRBD1. Unmatched junction bases numbered 8, after V lost 6 bases and J lost 1 base. This CDR3 comprises 15 residues. Germline V gene lookup returns CDR1 MNHEY and CDR2 SVGEGT. DNA of the CDR3: TGTGCCAGCAGGATTGACAGGGTGGCGAACACTGAAGCTTTCTTT. This sequence encodes CASRIDRVANTEAFF.

The CDR3 loop reads CASSVAGTSNTEAFF. The CDR3 nucleotides read TGTGCCAGCAGCGTCGCCGGGACCTCAAACACTGAAGCTTTCTTT. The chain has TRBV9 and TRBJ1-1; D possibly corresponds to TRBD1 (5 bases). CDR3 length: 15 amino acids. Germline-derived CDR1 and CDR2 are SGDLS and YYNGEE. V was clipped by 2 bases and J by 2 bases, with 13 bases between them.